The rows below give T cell receptor beta chains drawn from one sample of a study of graft-versus-host responses after intestinal transplantation. Profiled with immunoSEQ multiplex PCR; TCRdb holds only in-frame clones, not every one. The repertoire includes about 96,000 clones, just under 95% of them detected once, and 0.3% to 0.35% sits in the top ten. Their target antigens are unknown. The input for sequencing was unstimulated CD4+ T cells sorted from spleen or lymph node cells, taken before intestinal transplant. The receptors shown here come from a human donor who received an intestinal transplant. The CDR3 runs from the conserved cysteine through the conserved F or W. The D gene is left open where the match is weak. Clone size is given for some rows only: seen once, a few or many times, or a class if the clone is expanded.

TRBV11-3	13	few	-	TRBJ2-4	CASSPDPGNIQYF	TGTGCCAGCAGCCCTGACCCTGGGAACATTCAGTACTTC
TRBV5-1	16	-	TRBD1	TRBJ2-7	CASSLEKQGRAYEQYF	TGCGCCAGCAGCTTGGAGAAACAGGGGCGCGCCTACGAGCAGTACTTC
TRBV2	16	-	TRBD2	TRBJ2-3	CASILGLAGGTDTQYF	TGTGCCAGCATTCTGGGACTAGCGGGAGGGACAGATACGCAGTATTTT
TRBV6-5	15	-	TRBD2	TRBJ2-7	CASSQPAGATYEQYF	TGTGCCAGCAGTCAACCGGCGGGAGCCACCTACGAGCAGTACTTC
TRBV2	15	-	-	TRBJ2-1	CASSARLPSYNEQFF	TGTGCCAGCAGTGCCCGACTACCTTCCTACAATGAGCAGTTCTTC
TRBV2	16	-	TRBD2	TRBJ2-1	CASSGGLAGIYNEQFF	TGTGCCAGCAGTGGGGGGCTAGCGGGCATTTACAATGAGCAGTTCTTC
TRBV5-1	14	-	-	TRBJ2-5	CASSLAPGGGTQYF	TGCGCCAGCAGCTTGGCTCCAGGAGGGGGGACCCAGTACTTC
TRBV19	15	-	-	TRBJ2-7	CASSQSSGISYEQYF	TGTGCCAGTAGCCAATCCTCCGGGATTTCCTACGAGCAGTACTTC
TRBV27	20	-	TRBD2	TRBJ2-1	CASSRIPLGLAGVWNNEQFF	TGTGCCAGCAGTCGAATACCCCTAGGACTAGCGGGAGTATGGAACAATGAGCAGTTCTTC
TRBV27	14	-	-	TRBJ2-3	CASSFRDSTDTQYF	TGTGCCAGCAGTTTCCGGGACAGCACAGATACGCAGTATTTT
TRBV19	16	-	TRBD2	TRBJ2-2	CASSTPAGAFTGELFF	TGTGCCAGTAGTACCCCAGCGGGAGCGTTCACCGGGGAGCTGTTTTTT
TRBV6-5	15	-	TRBD1	TRBJ2-6	CASSLTGAGANVLTF	TGTGCCAGCAGTTTGACAGGGGCTGGGGCCAACGTCCTGACTTTC
TRBV11-2	15	-	-	TRBJ2-4	CASSLGRGAKNIQYF	TGTGCCAGCAGCTTAGGGAGGGGAGCCAAAAACATTCAGTACTTC
TRBV5-6	14	-	-	TRBJ1-1	CASSLVRRYTEAFF	TGTGCCAGCAGCTTGGTCCGAAGATACACTGAAGCTTTCTTT
TRBV28	17	-	TRBD2	TRBJ2-3	CASRSGGRVLGTDTQYF	TGTGCCAGCAGAAGCGGCGGGAGGGTCCTGGGCACAGATACGCAGTATTTT
TRBV19	15	-	TRBD1	TRBJ2-2	CASSITGVNTGELFF	TGTGCCAGTAGTATCACAGGGGTGAACACCGGGGAGCTGTTTTTT
TRBV6-5	14	once	TRBD1	TRBJ2-1	CARSRDREGNEQFF	TGTGCCAGGTCACGGGACAGGGAGGGCAATGAGCAGTTCTTC
TRBV18	14	-	-	TRBJ1-4	CASSPGQGNEKLFF	TGTGCCAGCTCACCAGGGCAGGGTAATGAAAAACTGTTTTTT
TRBV6-1	13	once	TRBD1	TRBJ2-7	CASSYRGRYEQYF	TGTGCCAGCAGCTACAGGGGGCGCTACGAGCAGTACTTC
TRBV2	12	-	-	TRBJ1-5	CASTISNQPQHF	TGTGCCAGCACAATAAGCAATCAGCCCCAGCATTTT
TRBV9	14	-	-	TRBJ2-1	CASSVGTAYNEQFF	TGTGCCAGCAGCGTAGGGACAGCGTACAATGAGCAGTTCTTC
TRBV5-1	15	-	TRBD2	TRBJ2-2	CASSGGTTYTGELFF	TGCGCCAGCAGCGGCGGGACTACCTACACCGGGGAGCTGTTTTTT
TRBV27	14	-	TRBD2	TRBJ2-7	CASSSGTRRFEQYF	TGTGCCAGCAGTTCCGGGACTAGGAGGTTCGAGCAGTACTTC
TRBV6-5	13	once	-	TRBJ1-1	CASSGQGNTEAFF	TGTGCCAGCAGTGGTCAGGGGAACACTGAAGCTTTCTTT
TRBV5-1	13	-	-	TRBJ2-1	CASSLDNYNEQFF	TGCGCCAGCAGCCTCGACAACTACAATGAGCAGTTCTTC
TRBV5-1	16	-	TRBD1	TRBJ2-1	CASSLETGRTYNEQFF	TGCGCCAGCAGCTTGGAGACAGGGCGTACCTACAATGAGCAGTTCTTC
TRBV7-9	15	-	-	TRBJ1-3	CASSLVRPSGNTIYF	TGTGCCAGCAGCTTAGTCCGGCCCTCTGGAAACACCATATATTTT
TRBV28	15	-	-	TRBJ1-5	CASSVTVYSNQPQHF	TGTGCCAGCAGTGTGACGGTATATAGCAATCAGCCCCAGCATTTT
TRBV27	15	-	-	TRBJ1-1	CASSLKRAANTEAFF	TGTGCCAGCAGTTTAAAAAGGGCGGCGAACACTGAAGCTTTCTTT
TRBV10-1	13	-	-	TRBJ2-7	CARGTPWDYEQYF	TGCGCCAGAGGGACTCCCTGGGACTACGAGCAGTACTTC
TRBV5-1	14	-	TRBD2	TRBJ2-7	CASSSSGGTYEQYF	TGCGCCAGCAGCTCAAGCGGGGGTACCTACGAGCAGTACTTC
TRBV6-6	15	-	-	TRBJ2-3	CASRLGQETTDTQYF	TGTGCCAGCAGACTAGGGCAAGAAACCACAGATACGCAGTATTTT
TRBV6-5	13	-	-	TRBJ1-1	CASSYEVNTEAFF	TGTGCCAGCAGTTACGAGGTGAACACTGAAGCTTTCTTT
TRBV5-1	15	-	-	TRBJ2-3	CASSSTGTGTDTQYF	TGCGCCAGCAGCTCGACCGGGACTGGCACAGATACGCAGTATTTT
TRBV28	15	-	TRBD1	TRBJ1-5	CASSWGTVSNQPQHF	TGTGCCAGCAGTTGGGGGACAGTTAGCAATCAGCCCCAGCATTTT
TRBV6-1	17	-	TRBD2	TRBJ2-1	CASSEFDGASGRYEQFF	TGTGCCAGCAGTGAATTTGACGGGGCTAGCGGGAGGTATGAGCAGTTCTTC
TRBV25-1	15	-	-	TRBJ1-4	CASSGSGWSNEKLFF	TGTGCCAGCAGTGGCTCAGGTTGGTCTAATGAAAAACTGTTTTTT
TRBV15	17	-	-	TRBJ2-1	CATSRDDWLDGDNEQFF	TGTGCCACCAGCAGAGATGATTGGCTAGACGGAGACAATGAGCAGTTCTTC
TRBV6-6	14	-	-	TRBJ2-1	CASSYRISRQEQFF	TGTGCCAGCAGTTACCGCATTTCAAGACAGGAGCAGTTCTTC
TRBV7-2	14	-	-	TRBJ2-3	CASSLYASTDTQYF	TGTGCCAGCAGCTTATATGCCAGCACAGATACGCAGTATTTT
TRBV2	18	-	TRBD2	TRBJ2-7	CASSLEPPSGTFSYEQYF	TGTGCCAGCAGTCTCGAACCGCCTAGCGGGACCTTCTCCTACGAGCAGTACTTC
TRBV2	17	-	-	TRBJ2-5	CASSEFAGARGRETQYF	TGTGCCAGCAGTGAATTTGCGGGGGCCAGGGGTAGGGAGACCCAGTACTTC
TRBV10-1	15	-	TRBD1	TRBJ1-3	CASTSGQGSGNTIYF	TGCGCCAGCACCTCGGGACAGGGCTCTGGAAACACCATATATTTT
TRBV27	14	few	-	TRBJ2-2	CASSLGAVTGELFF	TGTGCCAGCAGTTTAGGGGCGGTCACCGGGGAGCTGTTTTTT
TRBV5-6	11	-	-	TRBJ2-5	CASSAQETQYF	TGTGCCAGCAGCGCGCAAGAGACCCAGTACTTC
TRBV6-5	14	-	-	TRBJ1-4	CASREAGMNEKLFF	TGTGCCAGTAGAGAGGCGGGGATGAATGAAAAACTGTTTTTT
TRBV9	14	-	-	TRBJ1-5	CASSKDGRMGPQHF	TGTGCCAGCAGCAAGGACGGCCGGATGGGACCCCAGCATTTT
TRBV6-6	16	-	-	TRBJ1-1	CASSLNAGYGNTEAFF	TGTGCCAGCAGTTTAAACGCAGGGTATGGGAACACTGAAGCTTTCTTT
TRBV19	15	-	TRBD1	TRBJ2-1	CASSIRWQGEHEQFF	TGTGCCAGTAGTATTAGATGGCAGGGGGAACATGAGCAGTTCTTC
TRBV5-1	15	-	TRBD2	TRBJ2-3	CASSPGLASTDTQYF	TGCGCCAGCAGCCCGGGACTAGCGAGCACAGATACGCAGTATTTT
TRBV27	15	once	-	TRBJ1-2	CASSLIKGPPDGYTF	TGTGCCAGCAGTTTGATAAAGGGACCCCCTGATGGCTACACCTTC
TRBV2	14	once	-	TRBJ1-1	CASSDTRLNTEAFF	TGTGCCAGCAGTGACACCAGACTTAACACTGAAGCTTTCTTT
TRBV4-2	16	-	TRBD1	TRBJ2-7	CASSQETGQGPYEQYF	TGTGCCAGCAGCCAAGAGACGGGACAGGGGCCCTACGAGCAGTACTTC
TRBV15	16	-	-	TRBJ2-7	CATSRDRGGLDYEQYF	TGTGCCACCAGCAGAGATCGGGGCGGGTTAGACTACGAGCAGTACTTC
TRBV30	15	-	-	TRBJ1-5	CAWSPPTGLNQPQHF	TGTGCCTGGAGTCCCCCGACAGGCCTAAATCAGCCCCAGCATTTT